One T cell receptor beta chain is described in this entry. It has no known antigen specificity. Per-nucleotide qualities are absent, and no much larger clonotype sits a single base away. The data originate from a study of T-cell reconstitution after alpha-beta-depleted transplantation in children listed by TCRdb under 2016. Regarding the complete study: T-cell immune reconstitution after TCRalphabeta/CD19-depleted allogeneic hematopoietic cell transplantation in children was quantitatively tracked in the study by means of TCR repertoire profiling.

The library was built by means of PCR. Sequencing took place on an Illumina HiSeq 2500. TCR library preparation used molecular barcoding, with unique molecular identifiers applied to normalize quantification of the TCRbeta repertoire. The public reads were quality trimmed at Q25 with fastp and then assembled into clones with MiXCR by TCRdb, keeping productive beta chains. Every CDR3 protein is listed once, alongside the most common genes and DNA of its rows. Present in this sample are approximately 590,000 distinct CDR3 sequences, roughly 10% of which were seen just once. In total, the top ten clones hold about 4% of the sample. Trimming removed 3 bases from V and 6 bases from J; the gene matches leave 10 bases unexplained. CDR3 length: 16 amino acids, cysteine to phenylalanine. Only the CDR3 region is kept as DNA, spanning 48 bases read in frame from base 1. The germline V gene provides CDR1 KGHDR and CDR2 SFDVKD.

The TCR sequence derives from a human donor who donated a stem cell graft to a child with acute myeloid leukemia. The sample consisted of PBMCs from the stem cell graft donor, taken from the stem cell graft. The chain couples TRBV24-1 to TRBJ1-2, and 9 junction bases match TRBD1. DNA sequence: TGTGCCACCAGTGATCCAACGGAAGGACAGGGGCATGGCTACACCTTC. This yields the protein CATSDPTEGQGHGYTF.